Sequencing of this T cell receptor (beta chain) was carried out in a study of T cells in Graves' hyperthyroidism and ophthalmopathy. In germline, CDR1 is MNHEY, CDR2 SVGAGI. V gave up 0 bases and J gave up 3 bases, with 0 bases separating them. The CDR3 runs to 12 residues. Findings and limits, study-wide: Median prediction lead before ophthalmopathy onset was 5 to 7.5 months with the model.

The investigators amplified TCR beta CDR3 regions from RNA transcripts. First-round RT-PCR targeting the TCR CDR3 was performed with the HTBI primer set. Each CDR3 protein gets one entry after TCRdb re-called the multiplex PCR reads with MiXCR. The repertoire holds about 400,000 distinct CDR3 sequences, less than 15% seen once, with roughly 9.2% in the top ten. This clonotype was seen at least ten times. Its matching antigen is unknown. Hyperthyroidism, newly diagnosed and lasting under 2 months, affected patients aged 18 to 65. Uncontrolled infection, other autoimmune disease, pregnancy or lactation barred patients from enrollment.

The specimen sequenced was blood. The receptor was isolated from a woman aged 18-35 years with Graves' hyperthyroidism. V usage is TRBV6-5 and J usage is TRBJ1-3; D not resolved. CDR3 amino acids: CASSYSGNTIYF. The CDR3 DNA reads TGTGCCAGCAGTTACTCTGGAAACACCATATATTTT.